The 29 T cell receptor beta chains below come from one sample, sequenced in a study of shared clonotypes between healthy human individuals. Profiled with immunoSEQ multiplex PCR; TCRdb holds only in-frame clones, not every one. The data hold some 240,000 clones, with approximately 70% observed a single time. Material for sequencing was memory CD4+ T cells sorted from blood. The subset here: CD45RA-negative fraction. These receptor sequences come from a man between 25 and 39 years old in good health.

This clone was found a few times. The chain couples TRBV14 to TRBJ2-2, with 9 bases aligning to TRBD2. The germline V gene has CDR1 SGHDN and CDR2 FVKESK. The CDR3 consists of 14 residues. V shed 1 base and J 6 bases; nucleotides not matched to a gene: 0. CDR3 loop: CASSQGLAAGELFF. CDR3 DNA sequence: TGTGCCAGCAGCCAAGGACTAGCGGCCGGGGAGCTGTTTTTT.

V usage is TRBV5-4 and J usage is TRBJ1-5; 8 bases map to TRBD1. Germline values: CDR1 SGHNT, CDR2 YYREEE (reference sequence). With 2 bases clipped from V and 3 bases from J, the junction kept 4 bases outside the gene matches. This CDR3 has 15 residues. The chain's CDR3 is CASSFDRGINQPQHF. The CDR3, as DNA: TGTGCCAGCAGCTTTGACAGGGGAATCAATCAGCCCCAGCATTTT.

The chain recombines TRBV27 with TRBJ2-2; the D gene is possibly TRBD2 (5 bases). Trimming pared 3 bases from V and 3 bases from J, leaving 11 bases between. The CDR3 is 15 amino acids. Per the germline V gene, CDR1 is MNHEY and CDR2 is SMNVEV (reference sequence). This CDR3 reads CASSFLARDTGELFF. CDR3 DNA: TGTGCCAGCAGTTTCCTAGCTCGCGACACCGGGGAGCTGTTTTTT.

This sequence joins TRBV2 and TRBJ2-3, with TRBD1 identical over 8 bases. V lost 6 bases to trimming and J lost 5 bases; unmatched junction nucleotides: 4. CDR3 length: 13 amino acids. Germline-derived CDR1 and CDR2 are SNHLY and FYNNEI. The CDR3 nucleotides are TGTGCCAGCAGGGCGACAGGGGAAGATACGCAGTATTTT. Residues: CASRATGEDTQYF.

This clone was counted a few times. This CDR3 reads CASSRLSGRSSYEQYF. The CDR3 DNA reads TGTGCCAGCAGCCGCTTGAGCGGGAGGAGCTCCTACGAGCAGTACTTC. The chain carries TRBV9 and TRBJ2-7; 9 nucleotides match TRBD2. The trim removed 4 bases at V and 0 bases at J, leaving 8 bases unmatched. The CDR3 consists of 16 residues. Germline-derived CDR1 and CDR2 are SGDLS and YYNGEE.

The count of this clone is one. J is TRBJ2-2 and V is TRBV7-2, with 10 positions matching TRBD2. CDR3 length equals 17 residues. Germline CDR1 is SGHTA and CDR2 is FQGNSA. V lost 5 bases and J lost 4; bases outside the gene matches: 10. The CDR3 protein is CASSKWGLAGATGELFF. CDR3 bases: TGTGCCAGCAGCAAGTGGGGGCTAGCGGGAGCCACCGGGGAGCTGTTTTTT.

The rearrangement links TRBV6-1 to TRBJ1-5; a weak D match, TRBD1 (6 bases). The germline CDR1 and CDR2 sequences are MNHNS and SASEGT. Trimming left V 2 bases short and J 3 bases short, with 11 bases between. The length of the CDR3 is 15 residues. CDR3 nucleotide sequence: TGTGCCAGCAGTGAATGGGGACAACCCAATCAGCCCCAGCATTTT. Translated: CASSEWGQPNQPQHF.

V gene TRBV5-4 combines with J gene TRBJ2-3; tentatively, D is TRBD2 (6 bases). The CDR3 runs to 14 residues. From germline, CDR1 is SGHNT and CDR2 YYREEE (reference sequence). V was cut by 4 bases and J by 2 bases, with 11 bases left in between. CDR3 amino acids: CASSRWDSTDTQYF. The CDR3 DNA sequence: TGTGCCAGCAGCCGCTGGGACTCCACAGATACGCAGTATTTT.

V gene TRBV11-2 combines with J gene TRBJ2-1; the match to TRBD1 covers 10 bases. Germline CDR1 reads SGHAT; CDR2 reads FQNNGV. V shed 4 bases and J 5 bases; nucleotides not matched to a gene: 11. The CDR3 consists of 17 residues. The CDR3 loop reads CASSWGPGQGIDNEQFF. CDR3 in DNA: TGTGCCAGCAGCTGGGGGCCGGGACAGGGGATAGACAATGAGCAGTTCTTC.

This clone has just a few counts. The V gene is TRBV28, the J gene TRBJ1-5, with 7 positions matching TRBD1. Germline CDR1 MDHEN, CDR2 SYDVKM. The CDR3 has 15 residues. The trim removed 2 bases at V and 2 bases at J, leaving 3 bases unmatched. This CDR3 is CASSLRGRGNQPQHF. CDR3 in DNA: TGTGCCAGCAGTTTAAGGGGGCGAGGCAATCAGCCCCAGCATTTT.

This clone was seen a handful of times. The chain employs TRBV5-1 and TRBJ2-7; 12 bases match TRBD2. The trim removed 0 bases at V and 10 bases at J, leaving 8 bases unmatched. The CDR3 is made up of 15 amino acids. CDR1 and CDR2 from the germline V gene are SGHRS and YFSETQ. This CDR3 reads CASSLVSSGRAQQYF. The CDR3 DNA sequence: TGCGCCAGCAGCTTGGTTTCTAGCGGGAGGGCCCAACAGTACTTC.

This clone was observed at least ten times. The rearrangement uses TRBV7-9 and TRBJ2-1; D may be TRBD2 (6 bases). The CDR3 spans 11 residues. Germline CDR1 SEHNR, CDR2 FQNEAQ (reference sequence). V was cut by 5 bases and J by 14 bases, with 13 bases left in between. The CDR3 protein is CASSGGSLEFF. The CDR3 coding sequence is TGTGCCAGCAGCGGGGGGTCCTTGGAGTTCTTC. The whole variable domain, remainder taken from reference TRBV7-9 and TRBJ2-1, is DTGVSQNPRHKITKRGQNVTFRCDPISEHNRLYWYRQTLGQGPEFLTYFQNEAQLEKSRLLSDRFSAERPKGSFSTLEIQRTEQGDSAMYLCASSGGSLEFFGPGTRLTVL.

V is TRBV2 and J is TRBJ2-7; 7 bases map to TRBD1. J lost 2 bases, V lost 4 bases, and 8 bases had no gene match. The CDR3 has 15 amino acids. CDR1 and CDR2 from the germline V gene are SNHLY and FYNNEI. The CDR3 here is CASSVDGRGTYEQYF. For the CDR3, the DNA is TGTGCCAGCAGTGTAGACGGCAGGGGGACCTACGAGCAGTACTTC.

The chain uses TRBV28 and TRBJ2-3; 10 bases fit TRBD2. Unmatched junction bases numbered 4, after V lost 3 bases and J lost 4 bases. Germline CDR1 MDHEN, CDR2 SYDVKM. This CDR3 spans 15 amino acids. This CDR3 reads CASSFTTSGADTQYF. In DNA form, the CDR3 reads TGTGCCAGCAGTTTTACAACTAGCGGGGCAGATACGCAGTATTTT.

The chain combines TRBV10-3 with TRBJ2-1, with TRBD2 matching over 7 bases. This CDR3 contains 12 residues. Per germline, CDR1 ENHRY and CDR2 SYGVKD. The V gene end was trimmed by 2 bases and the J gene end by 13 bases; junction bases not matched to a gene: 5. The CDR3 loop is CAISEDGLGQFF. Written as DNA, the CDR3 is TGTGCCATCAGTGAGGACGGACTAGGTCAGTTCTTC.

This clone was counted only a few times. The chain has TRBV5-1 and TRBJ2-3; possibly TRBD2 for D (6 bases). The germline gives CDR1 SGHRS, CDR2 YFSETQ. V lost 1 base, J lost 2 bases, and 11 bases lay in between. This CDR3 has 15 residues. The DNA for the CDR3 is TGCGCCAGCAGCTTGATGGGCGGGACCACAGATACGCAGTATTTT. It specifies CASSLMGGTTDTQYF.

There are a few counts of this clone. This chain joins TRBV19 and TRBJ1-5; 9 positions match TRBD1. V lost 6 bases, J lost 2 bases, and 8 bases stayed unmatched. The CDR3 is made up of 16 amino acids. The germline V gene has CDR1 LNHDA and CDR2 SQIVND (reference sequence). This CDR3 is CASRWTGDVGNQPQHF. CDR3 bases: TGTGCCAGTAGGTGGACAGGGGATGTTGGCAATCAGCCCCAGCATTTT.

CDR3: CASSERDARGGLNYGYTF. In DNA form, the CDR3 reads TGTGCCAGCAGCGAGAGGGATGCCAGGGGCGGTCTTAACTATGGCTACACCTTC. V usage is TRBV9 and J usage is TRBJ1-2, with D perhaps TRBD1 (6 bases). V dropped 3 bases and J dropped 1 base, with 22 bases sitting between them. CDR1 and CDR2 (germline): SGDLS, YYNGEE. The CDR3 is 18 residues long.

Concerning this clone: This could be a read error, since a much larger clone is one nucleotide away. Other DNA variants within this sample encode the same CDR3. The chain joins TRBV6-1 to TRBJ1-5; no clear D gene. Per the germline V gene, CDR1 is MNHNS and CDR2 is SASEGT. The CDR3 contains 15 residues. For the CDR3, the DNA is TGCGCCAGCAAGCCTACGCAAAATAGCAATCAGCCCCAGCATTTT. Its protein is CASKPTQNSNQPQHF.

CDR3 sequence reads: CASSEGDPYPSGYTF. In nucleotides, the CDR3 is TGTGCCAGCAGTGAAGGGGATCCTTACCCCTCTGGCTACACCTTC. The chain recombines TRBV6-1 with TRBJ1-2; unclear D gene. CDR3 length equals 15 residues. V gave up 1 base and J gave up 7 bases, with 16 bases separating them. Germline CDR1 reads MNHNS; CDR2 reads SASEGT.

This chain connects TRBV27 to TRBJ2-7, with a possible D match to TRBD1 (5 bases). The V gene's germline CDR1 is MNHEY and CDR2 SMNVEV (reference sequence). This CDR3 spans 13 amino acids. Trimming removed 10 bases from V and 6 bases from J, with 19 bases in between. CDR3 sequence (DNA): TGTGCCATCCGCAGGGAAAACGGGCTCGAGCAGTACTTC. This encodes CAIRRENGLEQYF.

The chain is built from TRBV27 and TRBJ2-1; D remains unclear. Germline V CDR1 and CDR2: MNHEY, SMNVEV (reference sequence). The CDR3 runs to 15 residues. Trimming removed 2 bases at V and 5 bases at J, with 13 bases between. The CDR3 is CASSLSTDQDNEQFF. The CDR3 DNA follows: TGTGCCAGCAGTTTAAGTACCGACCAGGACAATGAGCAGTTCTTC.

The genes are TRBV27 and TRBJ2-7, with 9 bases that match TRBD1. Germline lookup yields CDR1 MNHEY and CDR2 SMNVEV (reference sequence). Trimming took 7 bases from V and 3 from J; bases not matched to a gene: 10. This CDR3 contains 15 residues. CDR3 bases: TGTGCCAGCAAGCCCTCCGGGACAGGGCACTACGAGCAGTACTTC. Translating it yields CASKPSGTGHYEQYF.

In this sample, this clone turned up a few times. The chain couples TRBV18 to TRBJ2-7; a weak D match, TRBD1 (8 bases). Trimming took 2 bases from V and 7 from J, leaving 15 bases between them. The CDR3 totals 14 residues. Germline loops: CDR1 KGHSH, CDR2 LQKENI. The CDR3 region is CASSPATGEGEQYF. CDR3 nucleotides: TGTGCCAGCTCACCAGCGACAGGGGAGGGGGAGCAGTACTTC.

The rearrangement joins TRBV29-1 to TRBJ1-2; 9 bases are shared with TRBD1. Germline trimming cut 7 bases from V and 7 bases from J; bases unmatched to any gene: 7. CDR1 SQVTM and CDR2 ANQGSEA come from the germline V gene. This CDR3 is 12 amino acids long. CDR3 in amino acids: CSDTGGAGGYTF. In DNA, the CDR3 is TGCAGCGATACAGGGGGCGCGGGTGGCTACACCTTC.

CDR3 protein: CASSLRQGSSNAFF. Here the CDR3 DNA reads TGTGCCAGCAGTTTAAGACAGGGTTCGAGTAATGCTTTCTTT. The rearrangement uses TRBV6-6 and TRBJ1-1; 7 nucleotides line up with TRBD1. Germline V CDR1 and CDR2: MNHNY, SVGAGI (reference sequence). There are 14 residues in the CDR3. With V trimmed by 4 bases and J by 11 bases, 13 bases remained unmatched.

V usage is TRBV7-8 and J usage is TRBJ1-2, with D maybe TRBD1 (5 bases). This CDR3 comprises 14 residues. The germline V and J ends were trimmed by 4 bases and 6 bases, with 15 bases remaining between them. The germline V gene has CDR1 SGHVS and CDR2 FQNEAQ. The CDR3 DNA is TGTGCCAGCAGCTCATTGGGGGGAACTAATGGCTACACCTTC. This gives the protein CASSSLGGTNGYTF.

CDR3: CASSPEGSSTDTQYF. CDR3 nucleotide sequence: TGTGCCAGCAGCCCAGAGGGGTCTAGCACAGATACGCAGTATTTT. The chain couples TRBV7-2 to TRBJ2-3; D tentatively fits TRBD1 or TRBD2 (5 bases each). The germline V gene has CDR1 SGHTA and CDR2 FQGNSA. The V gene lost 5 bases and the J gene lost 0 bases, with 12 bases spanning the gap. CDR3 length: 15 amino acids.

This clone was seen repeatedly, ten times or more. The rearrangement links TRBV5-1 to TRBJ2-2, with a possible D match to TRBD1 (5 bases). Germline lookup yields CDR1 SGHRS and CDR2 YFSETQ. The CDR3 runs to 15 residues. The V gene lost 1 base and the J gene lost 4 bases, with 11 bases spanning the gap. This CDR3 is CASSLRQISTGELFF. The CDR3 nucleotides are TGCGCCAGCAGCTTGAGACAGATTAGCACCGGGGAGCTGTTTTTT.